The clone carrying this TCR beta chain was seen just once. Its antigen is as yet unknown. This may come from a read error, since a much larger clone is one base off. The data originate from a study of T cell repertoires in cytomegalovirus infection. Whole-study context: Indications came from public TCR beta signatures; they pointed to CMV infection and to a matching HLA type.

Findings and caveats of the study: The ex vivo response was dominated by HLA-C-restricted CMV-specific TCR beta clonotypes. Based on cumulative public TCR beta family frequency, carriers of CMV plus the relevant HLA were identified.

This CDR3 comprises 13 residues. Per germline, CDR1 SGHVS and CDR2 FNYEAQ. The V gene lost 5 bases and the J gene lost 6 bases, with 13 bases spanning the gap. TCRdb reanalysed the reads using MiXCR and keeps one entry per CDR3 protein. The table records fewer than 1,000,000 distinct CDR3 sequences, around 30% of them present only once. The material sequenced was cultured CD8+ T cells from PBMCs, taken from culture after CMV antigen stimulation. The sequence derives from a human donor in good health (CMV status not recorded). Some clones in this sample may be carry-over from other donors' samples. The rearrangement uses TRBV7-6 and TRBJ1-2; unclear D gene. The CDR3 loop is CASSPGSTHGYTF. The CDR3 coding sequence is TGTGCCAGCAGCCCCGGGAGTACCCATGGCTACACCTTC. Based on the CDR3 plus reference TRBV7-6 and TRBJ1-2, the full variable domain is GAGVSQSPRYKVTKRGQDVALRCDPISGHVSLYWYRQALGQGPEFLTYFNYEAQQDKSGLPNDRFSAERPEGSISTLTIQRTEQRDSAMYRCASSPGSTHGYTFGSGTRLTVV.